These T cell receptor beta chains were read from a single sample in a study of TIL therapy for anti-PD-1-resistant metastatic lung cancer. The data were produced by immunoSEQ multiplex PCR, yet TCRdb's version contains in-frame clones alone and is incomplete. Of 95,000 or so clones listed, about three fifths were seen once; the top ten hold 9.5% to 12%. The sample was tumor tissue, taken at baseline. The receptors were gathered from a person between 30 and 79 years old with non-small cell lung cancer. Both conserved end residues are part of each CDR3. The order of the fields is D gene, V gene, clone size, J gene, CDR3 DNA, CDR3 protein. A D gene is named only where the DNA matches it firmly. Clone size appears in some rows only: once, few, many, or a class for an expanded clone.

-	TRBV9	few	TRBJ1-2	TGTGCCAGCAGCGTAGACGCAGGGCAAGGCTACACCTTC	CASSVDAGQGYTF
-	TRBV19	-	TRBJ2-7	TGTGCCAGTAGTACCCTGGGACAAGCTAAGAACCTCTACGAGCAGTACTTC	CASSTLGQAKNLYEQYF
-	TRBV27	-	TRBJ1-5	TGTGCCAGCAGTTTGAAAAGCAATCAGCCCCAGCATTTT	CASSLKSNQPQHF
-	TRBV29-1	-	TRBJ2-1	TGCAGCGATGGACTGTACGGCAATGAGCAGTTCTTC	CSDGLYGNEQFF
-	TRBV19	-	TRBJ1-5	TGTGCCAGTAGGCAAACAGATAGCAATCAGCCCCAGCATTTT	CASRQTDSNQPQHF
-	TRBV7-2	-	TRBJ2-6	TGTGCCAGCAGCTTAGTGGGGCAGAACTCTGGGGCCAACGTCCTGACTTTC	CASSLVGQNSGANVLTF
-	TRBV7-2	-	TRBJ1-2	TGTGCCAGCAGCTTAGGCGCCTATGGCTACACCTTC	CASSLGAYGYTF
TRBD2	TRBV6-5	-	TRBJ2-5	TGTGCCAGCAGCCGACTAGCGGGGAACCAAGAGACCCAGTACTTC	CASSRLAGNQETQYF
-	TRBV28	-	TRBJ2-1	TGTGCCAGCAGTGAAAGCCCACAGAGTGTCAATGAGCAGTTCTTC	CASSESPQSVNEQFF
-	TRBV5-5	-	TRBJ2-6	TGTGCCAGCAGCTTGGCCGGGACCTCTGGGGCCAACGTCCTGACTTTC	CASSLAGTSGANVLTF
TRBD2	TRBV24-1	-	TRBJ2-1	TGTGCCACCTCGGGGGGCTACAATGAGCAGTTCTTC	CATSGGYNEQFF
-	TRBV19	-	TRBJ2-7	TGTGCCAGTAGTATTGGTGCGGGGACCTCCTACGAGCAGTACTTC	CASSIGAGTSYEQYF
-	TRBV3-1/TRBV3-2	once	TRBJ2-4	TGTGCCAGCAGCCAAGAGTGGACACAAAAAGCCAAAAACATTCAGTACTTC	CASSQEWTQKAKNIQYF
-	TRBV4-1	once	TRBJ2-1	TGCGCCAGCAGCCATCCTGGGGATGAGCAGTTCTTC	CASSHPGDEQFF
-	TRBV19	-	TRBJ2-3	TGTGCCAGTAGTCCCCGGGGACACACAGATACGCAGTATTTT	CASSPRGHTDTQYF
-	TRBV28	few	TRBJ1-1	TGTGCCAGCTTTGCAGAGAACACTGAAGCTTTCTTT	CASFAENTEAFF
TRBD1	TRBV30	once	TRBJ2-3	TGTGCCTGGAGTGTACTAGGGACAGGGGGATCAGATACGCAGTATTTT	CAWSVLGTGGSDTQYF
-	TRBV7-9	few	TRBJ2-7	TGTGCCAGCAGCTTATCCTTGCTCTACGAGCAGTACTTC	CASSLSLLYEQYF
-	TRBV27	-	TRBJ2-7	TGTGCCAGCAGTCCCCCCAAGGTTCCCTACGAGCAGTACTTC	CASSPPKVPYEQYF
-	TRBV5-6	-	TRBJ1-5	TGTGCCAGCAGCTTACGGACACTTCTCAATCAGCCCCAGCATTTT	CASSLRTLLNQPQHF
-	TRBV7-8	few	TRBJ1-5	TGTGCCAGCAGCCCACTTGGGGGGGCCAGGGTCGGTCAGCCCCAGCATTTT	CASSPLGGARVGQPQHF
-	TRBV20-1	-	TRBJ2-7	TGCAGTGCTAGAGATCAATACGAGCAGTACTTC	CSARDQYEQYF
-	TRBV4-1	-	TRBJ2-2	TGCGCCACACAGCAAGGCGAGGGGGCCGGGGAGCTGTTTTTT	CATQQGEGAGELFF
-	TRBV7-2	-	TRBJ2-3	TGTGCCAGCAGCTTAGTCAGGGGGGCAACAGATACGCAGTATTTT	CASSLVRGATDTQYF
TRBD1	TRBV18	few	TRBJ1-1	TGTGCCAGCTCACCCACAACAGGGGACACTGAAGCTTTCTTT	CASSPTTGDTEAFF
-	TRBV18	-	TRBJ1-3	TGTGCCAGCTCACCAAACACGGTTCCTGGAAACACCATATATTTT	CASSPNTVPGNTIYF
-	TRBV7-9	-	TRBJ1-2	TGTGCCAGCAGCTTCTCCGATCAACGGGGCTATGGCTACACCTTC	CASSFSDQRGYGYTF
-	TRBV9	-	TRBJ2-5	TGTGCCAGCAGCGTAGGGACCTGGCAAGAGACCCAGTACTTC	CASSVGTWQETQYF
-	TRBV19	-	TRBJ1-3	TGTGCCAGTAGGACCGGACGGACAATAAACACCATATATTTT	CASRTGRTINTIYF
TRBD1	TRBV28	few	TRBJ1-6	TGTGCCAGCAGTTTGGGACAGGGTTATAATTCACCCCTCCACTTT	CASSLGQGYNSPLHF
TRBD2	TRBV27	-	TRBJ2-5	TGTGCCAGCAGGTCCAATAGCGGGGGGCAAGGGGAGACCCAGTACTTC	CASRSNSGGQGETQYF
TRBD2	TRBV6-5	once	TRBJ2-7	TGTGCCAGCAGTTACTTACTAGCGGGAGATCCCTACGAGCAGTACTTC	CASSYLLAGDPYEQYF
TRBD2	TRBV5-6	few	TRBJ2-2	TGTGCCAGTTCGCAAGCGGGAGGGTACACCGGGGAGCTGTTTTTT	CASSQAGGYTGELFF
TRBD1	TRBV5-1	-	TRBJ2-7	TGCGCCAGCAGCTTAAGCCAGGGGGATTTGGGGGAGCAGTACTTC	CASSLSQGDLGEQYF
TRBD2	TRBV2	-	TRBJ2-3	TGTGCCAGGACTAGCGGGAGTTCAAATACGCAGTATTTT	CARTSGSSNTQYF
TRBD1	TRBV6-5	-	TRBJ2-1	TGTGCCAGCAGTTACCCCGGGACAGGGCAGCAGTTCTTC	CASSYPGTGQQFF
-	TRBV11-2	few	TRBJ2-7	TGTGCCAGCAGCTTATTGGGAGGGACAGCCTCCTACGAGCAGTACTTC	CASSLLGGTASYEQYF
TRBD2	TRBV5-1	-	TRBJ2-5	TGCGCCAGCAGCCCGGACCCAGCGGGAATTACGGAGACCCAGTACTTC	CASSPDPAGITETQYF
-	TRBV19	-	TRBJ1-5	TGTGCCAGTAGCAGAACAATGGAGTGGGGGGTTTCCAATCAGCCCCAGCATTTT	CASSRTMEWGVSNQPQHF
TRBD1	TRBV7-3	-	TRBJ2-6	TGTGCCAGCCAAAAATCAGGGGGCGGTGGGGCCAACGTCCTGACTTTC	CASQKSGGGGANVLTF
-	TRBV5-7	few	TRBJ1-1	TGTGCCAGCAACATGAGGGTAGGAGCTTTCTTT	CASNMRVGAFF
-	TRBV13	-	TRBJ2-2	TGTGCCAGCAGCTTAGGCCTGAGGGGCCGGGGCACCGGGGAGCTGTTTTTT	CASSLGLRGRGTGELFF
-	TRBV18	-	TRBJ1-3	TGTGCCAGCTCACCAGGGACCGACGGAAACACCATATATTTT	CASSPGTDGNTIYF